Included here is one TCR beta chain sequence, with context. Source study methods: Estimation of nucleated cell counts was performed using reference gene primer amplification. Clones were sequenced by immunoSEQ multiplex PCR, and TCRdb holds only the in-frame ones, with some missing. The V and J calls and clone size come from that table; D and trimming were worked out from the DNA. The table records 99,000 or so clones, about 80% of them present only once. These data come from a study of blood T cell repertoires in COVID-19. Germline V gives CDR1 SGHTA, CDR2 FQGNSA. V lost 1 base, J lost 7 bases, and 14 bases lay in between. The CDR3 sequence is 15 residues long.

The clonotype comes from a woman aged 80 or over with active or convalescent COVID-19. Sequenced input: peripheral blood. The chain joins TRBV7-2 to TRBJ1-5; D is unclear. CDR3 residues: CASSLVGELRQPQHF. The CDR3 DNA is TGTGCCAGCAGCTTAGTTGGGGAGCTGAGACAGCCCCAGCATTTT.